The 17 T cell receptor beta chains below were found in one sample sequenced in a study of cytomegalovirus exposure and HLA in healthy donors. PCR amplification relied on 60 Vbeta primers (plus 13 Jbeta primers). Clones were read by immunoSEQ multiplex PCR, and TCRdb kept only the in-frame ones, dropping some. Of around 120,000 clones in the sample, approximately 80% were seen once. The source material was PBMCs. These receptors came from a man between 25 and 39 years old in good health and CMV-seronegative.

This clone has more than one count but fewer than ten. This chain joins TRBV7-9 and TRBJ2-1; TRBD2 might be the D (6 bases). The CDR3 is 13 residues long. Germline V gene lookup returns CDR1 SEHNR and CDR2 FQNEAQ (reference sequence). Trimming left V 4 bases short and J 3 bases short, with 7 bases between. For the CDR3, the DNA is TGTGCCAGCAGCTCGGGACTCTACAATGAGCAGTTCTTC. Its translation: CASSSGLYNEQFF.

The CDR3 region is CASSPQGVGYGYTF. In nucleotides, the CDR3 is TGTGCCAGCAGCCCCCAGGGGGTCGGCTATGGCTACACCTTC. The J gene is TRBJ1-2, the V gene TRBV7-2, with TRBD1 matching 7 bases. The CDR3 runs 14 residues. V lost 5 bases to trimming and J lost 4 bases; unmatched junction nucleotides: 7. Germline V lookup: CDR1 SGHTA, CDR2 FQGNSA.

In DNA, the CDR3 is TGTGCCAGCAGCTATATACTAGCTTCTTCCTACGAGCAGTACTTC. Translation gives CASSYILASSYEQYF. The V gene is TRBV7-9, the J gene TRBJ2-7; D might be TRBD2 (6 bases). V was pared by 4 bases and J by 1 base, with 14 bases between. There are 15 residues in the CDR3. Per germline, CDR1 SEHNR and CDR2 FQNEAQ (reference sequence).

J is TRBJ2-2 and V is TRBV9, with D perhaps matching TRBD1 (6 bases). Germline assignment: CDR1 SGDLS and CDR2 YYNGEE. This CDR3 region has 17 residues. The germline V and J ends were trimmed by 3 bases and 3 bases, with 18 bases remaining between them. The CDR3 spells CASSAKTGWGDTGELFF. DNA of the CDR3: TGTGCCAGCAGCGCAAAAACAGGGTGGGGCGACACCGGGGAGCTGTTTTTT. Full variable domain (missing parts from reference TRBV9 and TRBJ2-2): DSGVTQTPKHLITATGQRVTLRCSPRSGDLSVYWYQQSLDQGLQFLIQYYNGEERAKGNILERFSAQQFPDLHSELNLSSLELGDSALYFCASSAKTGWGDTGELFFGEGSRLTVL.

The chain couples TRBV7-9 to TRBJ1-1; D not certain. V was trimmed by 5 bases and J by 5 bases, leaving 12 bases between them. CDR1 SEHNR and CDR2 FQNEAQ come from the germline V gene (reference sequence). CDR3 length equals 13 residues. Here the CDR3 reads CASSQAKRTEAFF. For the CDR3, the DNA is TGTGCCAGCAGCCAAGCTAAGCGGACTGAAGCTTTCTTT. Supplemented by reference TRBV7-9 and TRBJ1-1, the full variable domain reads DTGVSQNPRHKITKRGQNVTFRCDPISEHNRLYWYRQTLGQGPEFLTYFQNEAQLEKSRLLSDRFSAERPKGSFSTLEIQRTEQGDSAMYLCASSQAKRTEAFFGQGTRLTVV.

The chain links TRBV9 to TRBJ2-3; 9 bases align to TRBD1. The J segment lost 4 bases and the V segment lost 4 bases, leaving 7 bases of the junction unmatched. This CDR3 is 15 amino acids long. Per the germline V gene, CDR1 is SGDLS and CDR2 is YYNGEE. CDR3 sequence reads: CASSITGGDSDTQYF. CDR3 coding DNA: TGTGCCAGCAGCATCACAGGGGGCGATTCAGATACGCAGTATTTT.

The gene calls are TRBV2 and TRBJ1-3; TRBD1 might be the D (6 bases). The CDR3 extends over 14 amino acids. Germline V gene lookup returns CDR1 SNHLY and CDR2 FYNNEI. V was shortened by 7 bases and J by 1 base, with 11 bases between the two germline ends. The CDR3 DNA follows: TGTGCCAGCATTCAACAGGGATCTGGAAACACCATATATTTT. This translates into CASIQQGSGNTIYF. Complete variable domain (other parts from reference TRBV2 and TRBJ1-3): EPEVTQTPSHQVTQMGQEVILRCVPISNHLYFYWYRQILGQKVEFLVSFYNNEISEKSEIFDDQFSVERPDGSNFTLKIRSTKLEDSAMYFCASIQQGSGNTIYFGEGSWLTVV.

This clone was seen a handful of times. The chain has TRBV6-1 and TRBJ1-2; D might be TRBD1 (6 bases). V shed 1 base and J shed 4 bases, with 13 bases lying between them. Germline V gene sequence: CDR1 MNHNS, CDR2 SASEGT. CDR3 length equals 15 residues. The CDR3 region is CASSEGGLGSYGYTF. In nucleotides, the CDR3 is TGTGCCAGCAGTGAAGGGGGGCTGGGGAGCTATGGCTACACCTTC.

This clone showed up just a few times. Germline and junction disagree at one end, which may indicate a read error. The V and J genes are TRBV10-3 and TRBJ1-5, with TRBD1 matching 8 bases. The germline V gene has CDR1 ENHRY and CDR2 SYGVKD. This CDR3 region has 14 residues. CDR3 DNA: TGTGCCACGACACAACGGACAGGGAATCAGCCCCAGAATTTT. It encodes CATTQRTGNQPQNF.

The genes are TRBV5-1 and TRBJ1-4; TRBD1 might be the D (5 bases). V was shortened by 0 bases and J by 8 bases, with 14 bases between the two germline ends. Germline CDR1 reads SGHRS; CDR2 reads YFSETQ. This CDR3 region has 15 residues. CDR3 DNA: TGCGCCAGCAGCTTGGAGGGGCAGGGTTTAGAAAAACTGTTTTTT. Its protein is CASSLEGQGLEKLFF.

This chain links TRBV11-2 with TRBJ2-7, with a possible D match to TRBD1 (6 bases). V was trimmed by 1 base and J by 1 base, leaving 11 bases between them. The CDR3 has 15 residues. Germline V gene lookup returns CDR1 SGHAT and CDR2 FQNNGV. Here the CDR3 reads CASSLVTGPSYEQYF. In DNA, the CDR3 is TGTGCCAGCAGCTTAGTTACAGGGCCTTCCTACGAGCAGTACTTC.

This chain links TRBV29-1 with TRBJ1-4, with 8 positions matching TRBD1. CDR1 is SQVTM, CDR2 ANQGSEA, per germline. Unmatched junction bases numbered 3, after V lost 6 bases and J lost 3 bases. This CDR3 has 13 amino acids. The CDR3 coding sequence is TGCAGCGTAGGACAGGGTCCTAATGAAAAACTGTTTTTT. Translating it yields CSVGQGPNEKLFF.

The count of this clone is one. The V and J genes are TRBV13 and TRBJ2-5; possibly TRBD1 for D (6 bases). The CDR3 runs 14 residues. The V gene's germline CDR1 is PRHDT and CDR2 FYEKMQ (reference sequence). V dropped 3 bases and J dropped 5 bases, with 13 bases sitting between them. The CDR3, as DNA: TGTGCCAGCAGCTTTAGAACAGGGTTGGAGACCCAGTACTTC. It encodes CASSFRTGLETQYF.

This chain connects TRBV27 to TRBJ2-5; 9 bases align to TRBD1. The CDR3 contains 15 residues. CDR1 is MNHEY, CDR2 SMNVEV, per germline (reference sequence). The V segment lost 2 bases and the J segment 5 bases; nucleotides outside the gene matches: 6. The CDR3 DNA reads TGTGCCAGCAGTTTAGGACAGGGGTCTGGGGAGACCCAGTACTTC. Its translation is CASSLGQGSGETQYF.

This clone was observed a few times. The chain joins TRBV6-5 to TRBJ2-1; 8 nucleotides align to TRBD1. V was pared by 6 bases and J by 13 bases, with 5 bases of the junction left unmatched. Germline assignment: CDR1 MNHEY and CDR2 SVGAGI. The CDR3 contains 11 residues. The CDR3 here is CASSAGTGQFF. CDR3 DNA: TGTGCCAGCAGCGCCGGGACAGGTCAGTTCTTC.

The CDR3 DNA sequence: TGTGCCAGCAGCTTACGGCTAGCGGGTCCCTACGAGCAGTACTTC. Amino acids: CASSLRLAGPYEQYF. The J gene is TRBJ2-7, the V gene TRBV7-3; the match to TRBD2 covers 8 bases. The CDR3 length is 15 residues. V was pared by 2 bases and J by 2 bases, with 5 bases of the junction left unmatched. Germline lookup yields CDR1 SGHTA and CDR2 FQGTGA. Combining the CDR3 with reference TRBV7-3 and TRBJ2-7 gives the whole variable domain GAGVSQTPSNKVTEKGKYVELRCDPISGHTALYWYRQSLGQGPEFLIYFQGTGAADDSGLPNDRFFAVRPEGSVSTLKIQRTERGDSAVYLCASSLRLAGPYEQYFGPGTRLTVT.

This clone was recorded once. The chain carries TRBV7-8 and TRBJ2-7; 8 positions agree with TRBD2. The CDR3 consists of 15 residues. Germline V gene lookup returns CDR1 SGHVS and CDR2 FQNEAQ. Germline trimming cut 5 bases from V and 2 bases from J; bases unmatched to any gene: 8. CDR3 nucleotide sequence: TGTGCCAGCAGCCTCCAACCGGGACTAGCCTACGAGCAGTACTTC. Translated: CASSLQPGLAYEQYF.